These 3 T cell receptor beta chains were sequenced from one sample in a study of blood T cells in healthy people across ages. Combining a sample-barcoded 5' primer with a J-beta primer mix, a second PCR ran for roughly 6 to 12 cycles. MiXCR, run by TCRdb on the 5' RACE reads, gives a single entry per CDR3 protein. Here the sample spans 1,500,000 or so distinct CDR3 sequences, 59% being singletons. The specimen sequenced was blood. These receptor sequences come from a man younger than 30 in good health.

This clonotype was picked up a small number of times. The V and J genes are TRBV18 and TRBJ2-7; D gene ambiguous. The V end was cut by 0 bases, the J end by 5 bases, with 8 bases between. The CDR3 runs 13 residues. The germline gives CDR1 KGHSH, CDR2 LQKENI. The CDR3 here is CASSPPGFHEQYF. The DNA for the CDR3 is TGTGCCAGCTCACCACCAGGCTTTCACGAGCAGTACTTC.

The rearrangement joins TRBV5-1 to TRBJ2-7, with 12 nucleotides matching TRBD2. There are 15 residues in the CDR3. Germline loops: CDR1 SGHRS, CDR2 YFSETQ. Trimming at V came to 3 bases and at J to 3 bases, leaving 4 bases not matched to a gene. The CDR3: CASSSQTSGGYEQYF. The CDR3 bases are TGCGCCAGCAGCTCACAGACTAGCGGGGGCTACGAGCAGTACTTC.

J is TRBJ1-1 and V is TRBV25-1; D might be TRBD1 (6 bases). Germline V CDR1 and CDR2: MGHDK, SYGVNS. There are 14 residues in the CDR3. Trimming cost V 10 bases and J 2 bases, with 17 bases left between them. The CDR3 here is CATAPTGLNTEAFF. CDR3 nucleotide sequence: TGTGCCACAGCACCGACAGGCCTCAACACTGAAGCTTTCTTT.